Listed below are T cell receptor beta chains from one sample, sequenced in a study of cytomegalovirus exposure and HLA in healthy donors. Data came from immunoSEQ multiplex PCR; TCRdb stores just in-frame clones and leaves some out. This table holds under 150,000 clones, around 70% found once. The sequenced material came from PBMCs. These receptors all come from a woman aged 60-75 years in good health and CMV-seropositive. The CDR3 runs from the conserved cysteine through the conserved F or W. The order of the fields is D gene, clone size, J gene, V gene, CDR3 protein, CDR3 DNA. The D gene is left open where the match is weak. Clone size appears in some rows only: once, few, many, or a class for an expanded clone.

d_gene: .; abundance: once; j_gene: TRBJ2-5; v_gene: TRBV19; CDR3aa: CASSSRTGQETQYF; CDR3nt: TGTGCCAGTAGTTCCCGGACGGGACAAGAGACCCAGTACTTC
d_gene: .; abundance: once; j_gene: TRBJ2-3; v_gene: TRBV5-1; CDR3aa: CASSTWTVSTDTQYF; CDR3nt: TGCGCCAGCAGTACCTGGACAGTTAGCACAGATACGCAGTATTTT
d_gene: .; abundance: .; j_gene: TRBJ2-1; v_gene: TRBV6-4; CDR3aa: CASSVGQGPYNEQFF; CDR3nt: TGTGCCAGCAGTGTCGGGCAGGGGCCCTACAATGAGCAGTTCTTC
d_gene: .; abundance: .; j_gene: TRBJ1-6; v_gene: TRBV9; CDR3aa: CASSTWGSDNSPLHF; CDR3nt: TGTGCCAGCAGCACCTGGGGCTCGGATAATTCACCCCTCCACTTT
d_gene: .; abundance: .; j_gene: TRBJ1-2; v_gene: TRBV5-6; CDR3aa: CASSLAEYGYTF; CDR3nt: TGTGCCAGCAGCTTGGCCGAGTATGGCTACACCTTC
d_gene: TRBD1; abundance: .; j_gene: TRBJ1-2; v_gene: TRBV6-5; CDR3aa: CATRTGGIGYTF; CDR3nt: TGTGCCACCCGGACAGGGGGCATTGGCTACACCTTC
d_gene: .; abundance: .; j_gene: TRBJ1-1; v_gene: TRBV27; CDR3aa: CASSLREENTEAFF; CDR3nt: TGTGCCAGCAGTTTGAGGGAAGAGAACACTGAAGCTTTCTTT
d_gene: .; abundance: .; j_gene: TRBJ2-4; v_gene: TRBV18; CDR3aa: CASSPLGQKAKNIQYF; CDR3nt: TGTGCCAGCTCACCACTTGGACAGAAAGCCAAAAACATTCAGTACTTC
d_gene: .; abundance: .; j_gene: TRBJ1-4; v_gene: TRBV6-5; CDR3aa: CASSYDRRSGEKLFF; CDR3nt: TGTGCCAGCAGTTACGACAGGAGGAGCGGTGAAAAACTGTTTTTT
d_gene: .; abundance: .; j_gene: TRBJ1-2; v_gene: TRBV28; CDR3aa: CASSRRGYTF; CDR3nt: TGTGCCAGCAGTCGGCGGGGCTACACCTTC
d_gene: .; abundance: few; j_gene: TRBJ1-1; v_gene: TRBV4-1; CDR3aa: CASSHRHPWGGEAFF; CDR3nt: TGCGCCAGCAGCCACCGGCATCCATGGGGGGGTGAAGCTTTCTTT
d_gene: .; abundance: .; j_gene: TRBJ1-1; v_gene: TRBV7-2; CDR3aa: CASSLFQGNTEAFF; CDR3nt: TGTGCCAGCAGCTTATTTCAGGGTAACACTGAAGCTTTCTTT
d_gene: TRBD1; abundance: few; j_gene: TRBJ1-5; v_gene: TRBV9; CDR3aa: CASSAGTGINQPQHF; CDR3nt: TGTGCCAGCAGCGCCGGGACAGGGATCAATCAGCCCCAGCATTTT
d_gene: TRBD1; abundance: few; j_gene: TRBJ1-1; v_gene: TRBV19; CDR3aa: CASSRQGALNTEAFF; CDR3nt: TGTGCCAGTAGTCGACAGGGGGCTTTGAACACTGAAGCTTTCTTT
d_gene: .; abundance: .; j_gene: TRBJ1-3; v_gene: TRBV7-2; CDR3aa: CASSSDRGNTIYF; CDR3nt: TGTGCCAGCAGCTCGGACAGAGGAAACACCATATATTTT
d_gene: TRBD1; abundance: .; j_gene: TRBJ1-2; v_gene: TRBV7-9; CDR3aa: CASSPRQGPWYGYTF; CDR3nt: TGTGCCAGCAGCCCTCGACAGGGGCCATGGTATGGCTACACCTTC
d_gene: .; abundance: few; j_gene: TRBJ2-7; v_gene: TRBV6-1; CDR3aa: CASSVGAGATSSYEQYF; CDR3nt: TGTGCCAGCAGTGTGGGTGCGGGGGCTACCAGCTCCTACGAGCAGTACTTC
d_gene: TRBD1; abundance: .; j_gene: TRBJ1-2; v_gene: TRBV11-2; CDR3aa: CASSFGQGRGYTF; CDR3nt: TGTGCCAGCAGCTTTGGACAGGGTAGGGGCTACACCTTC
d_gene: .; abundance: once; j_gene: TRBJ1-2; v_gene: TRBV9; CDR3aa: CASTRDNSGYTF; CDR3nt: TGTGCCAGCACCAGGGACAATTCTGGCTACACCTTC
d_gene: TRBD1; abundance: .; j_gene: TRBJ2-7; v_gene: TRBV5-1; CDR3aa: CASSLADDRDEQYF; CDR3nt: TGCGCCAGCAGCTTGGCCGACGACAGGGACGAGCAGTACTTC
d_gene: .; abundance: .; j_gene: TRBJ1-1; v_gene: TRBV6-1; CDR3aa: CASSDLPREAFF; CDR3nt: TGTGCCAGCAGTGACCTGCCCCGGGAAGCTTTCTTT
d_gene: .; abundance: .; j_gene: TRBJ2-2; v_gene: TRBV6-1; CDR3aa: CASSRTANTGELFF; CDR3nt: TGTGCCAGCAGCCGGACAGCGAACACCGGGGAGCTGTTTTTT
d_gene: TRBD2; abundance: .; j_gene: TRBJ2-1; v_gene: TRBV5-6; CDR3aa: CASRGWGGNEQFF; CDR3nt: TGTGCCAGCAGGGGGTGGGGGGGGAATGAGCAGTTCTTC
d_gene: TRBD1; abundance: .; j_gene: TRBJ1-1; v_gene: TRBV15; CDR3aa: CATSSRQGDTEAFF; CDR3nt: TGTGCCACCAGCTCCCGACAGGGGGATACTGAAGCTTTCTTT
d_gene: .; abundance: .; j_gene: TRBJ1-1; v_gene: TRBV7-9; CDR3aa: CASSLETDSTEAFF; CDR3nt: TGTGCCAGCAGCTTAGAGACTGATTCCACTGAAGCTTTCTTT
d_gene: .; abundance: .; j_gene: TRBJ1-2; v_gene: TRBV5-1; CDR3aa: CASSLDRVNYGYTF; CDR3nt: TGCGCCAGCAGCTTGGACAGGGTGAACTATGGCTACACCTTC
d_gene: TRBD1; abundance: .; j_gene: TRBJ1-1; v_gene: TRBV13; CDR3aa: CASSFRQGNTEAFF; CDR3nt: TGTGCCAGCAGCTTTCGACAGGGGAACACTGAAGCTTTCTTT
d_gene: .; abundance: .; j_gene: TRBJ2-2; v_gene: TRBV4-1; CDR3aa: CASRSTNTGELFF; CDR3nt: TGCGCCAGCAGATCTACGAACACCGGGGAGCTGTTTTTT
d_gene: .; abundance: .; j_gene: TRBJ2-5; v_gene: TRBV29-1; CDR3aa: CSVEDSRIQETQYF; CDR3nt: TGCAGCGTTGAGGACAGCCGAATACAAGAGACCCAGTACTTC
d_gene: .; abundance: .; j_gene: TRBJ2-4; v_gene: TRBV11-2; CDR3aa: CASSLRQSLAKNIQYF; CDR3nt: TGTGCCAGCAGCCTCCGACAGAGTCTAGCCAAAAACATTCAGTACTTC
d_gene: .; abundance: .; j_gene: TRBJ1-1; v_gene: TRBV6-5; CDR3aa: CASSYSAENTEAFF; CDR3nt: TGTGCCAGCAGTTACTCGGCGGAGAACACTGAAGCTTTCTTT
d_gene: .; abundance: .; j_gene: TRBJ2-7; v_gene: TRBV5-1; CDR3aa: CASSPGTLGRGYEQYF; CDR3nt: TGCGCCAGCAGCCCGGGGACATTAGGCAGGGGCTACGAGCAGTACTTC
d_gene: TRBD1; abundance: .; j_gene: TRBJ1-4; v_gene: TRBV4-2; CDR3aa: CASSLGQGRSEKLFF; CDR3nt: TGTGCCAGCAGCCTCGGACAGGGGAGGAGTGAAAAACTGTTTTTT
d_gene: .; abundance: .; j_gene: TRBJ1-2; v_gene: TRBV7-9; CDR3aa: CASSTGGRSGYTF; CDR3nt: TGTGCCAGCAGCACCGGGGGGCGGAGTGGCTACACCTTC
d_gene: .; abundance: .; j_gene: TRBJ1-1; v_gene: TRBV6-1; CDR3aa: CASSTQGYRTEAFF; CDR3nt: TGTGCCAGCAGTACCCAGGGTTACCGCACTGAAGCTTTCTTT